This T cell receptor (beta chain) originates from a study of monozygotic twins with inflammatory bowel disease. The CDR3 runs to 15 residues. The V gene's germline CDR1 is LGHNA and CDR2 YNFKEQ. As regards this clonotype: Its antigen is currently unknown.

No DNA is given; TCRdb re-called the 5' RACE reads and lists each CDR3 protein once. Seen in this sample are more than 300,000 distinct CDR3 sequences; the ten most common clones hold 2.6%. Whole blood that had not undergone T cell sorting provided the isolated total RNA. Study results and limitations: Twins with IBD were found to have lower TCRbeta diversity (inverse Simpson) than healthy co-twins.

The specimen sequenced was blood. The source of this sequence is a human donor with ulcerative colitis or Crohn's disease, or a healthy co-twin of an affected twin (not recorded which). The V gene is TRBV4-2, the J gene TRBJ2-2; TCRdb proposes TRBD1, but this gene call is untestable without DNA. CDR3 sequence reads: CASSHRGAGTGELFF.